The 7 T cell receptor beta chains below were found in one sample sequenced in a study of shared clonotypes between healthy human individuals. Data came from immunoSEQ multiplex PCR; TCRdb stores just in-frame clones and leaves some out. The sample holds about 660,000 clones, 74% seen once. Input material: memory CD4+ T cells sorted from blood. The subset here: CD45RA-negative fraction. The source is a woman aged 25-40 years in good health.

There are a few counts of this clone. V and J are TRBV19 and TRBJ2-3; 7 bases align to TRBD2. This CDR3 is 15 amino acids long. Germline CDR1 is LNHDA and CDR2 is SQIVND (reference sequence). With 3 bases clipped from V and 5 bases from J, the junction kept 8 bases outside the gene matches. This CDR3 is CASSIPGVAGDTQYF. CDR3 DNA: TGTGCCAGTAGTATCCCCGGGGTAGCGGGAGATACGCAGTATTTT. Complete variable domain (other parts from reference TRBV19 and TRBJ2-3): DGGITQSPKYLFRKEGQNVTLSCEQNLNHDAMYWYRQDPGQGLRLIYYSQIVNDFQKGDIAEGYSVSREKKESFPLTVTSAQKNPTAFYLCASSIPGVAGDTQYFGPGTRLTVL.

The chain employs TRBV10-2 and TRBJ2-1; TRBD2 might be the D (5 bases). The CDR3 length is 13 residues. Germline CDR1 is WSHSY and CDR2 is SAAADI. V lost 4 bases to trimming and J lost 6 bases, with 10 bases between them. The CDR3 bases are TGCGCCAGCAGTGTCCTAGCCTCCAATGAGCAGTTCTTC. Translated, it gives CASSVLASNEQFF.

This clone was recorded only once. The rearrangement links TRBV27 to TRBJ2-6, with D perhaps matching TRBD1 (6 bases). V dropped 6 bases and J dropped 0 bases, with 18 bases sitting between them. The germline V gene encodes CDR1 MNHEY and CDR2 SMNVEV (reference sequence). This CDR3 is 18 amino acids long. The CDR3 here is CASRQTGVLSSGANVLTF. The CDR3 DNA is TGTGCCAGCAGACAGACAGGAGTCTTGAGCTCTGGGGCCAACGTCCTGACTTTC.

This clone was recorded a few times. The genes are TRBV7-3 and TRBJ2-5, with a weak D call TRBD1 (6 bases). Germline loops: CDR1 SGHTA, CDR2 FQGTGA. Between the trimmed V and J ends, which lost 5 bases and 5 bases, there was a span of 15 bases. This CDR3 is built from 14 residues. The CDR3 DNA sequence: TGTGCCAGCAGCCAAAGCGGTAGGGGGGAGACCCAGTACTTC. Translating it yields CASSQSGRGETQYF.

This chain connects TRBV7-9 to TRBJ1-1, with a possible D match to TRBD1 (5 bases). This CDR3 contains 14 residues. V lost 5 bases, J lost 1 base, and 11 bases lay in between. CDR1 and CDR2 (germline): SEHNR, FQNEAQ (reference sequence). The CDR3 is CASSIRQGNTEAFF. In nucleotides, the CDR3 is TGTGCCAGCAGCATAAGGCAGGGGAACACTGAAGCTTTCTTT.

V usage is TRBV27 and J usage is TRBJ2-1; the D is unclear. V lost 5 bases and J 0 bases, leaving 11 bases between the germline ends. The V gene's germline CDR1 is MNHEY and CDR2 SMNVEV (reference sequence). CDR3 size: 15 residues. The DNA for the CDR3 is TGTGCCAGCAGTCCGAATCCGAGCTCCTACAATGAGCAGTTCTTC. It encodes CASSPNPSSYNEQFF.

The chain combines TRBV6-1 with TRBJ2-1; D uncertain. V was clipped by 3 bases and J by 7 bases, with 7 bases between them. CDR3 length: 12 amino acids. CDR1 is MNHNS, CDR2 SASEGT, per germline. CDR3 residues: CASSDGENEQFF. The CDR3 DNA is TGTGCCAGCAGTGATGGGGAAAATGAGCAGTTCTTC.